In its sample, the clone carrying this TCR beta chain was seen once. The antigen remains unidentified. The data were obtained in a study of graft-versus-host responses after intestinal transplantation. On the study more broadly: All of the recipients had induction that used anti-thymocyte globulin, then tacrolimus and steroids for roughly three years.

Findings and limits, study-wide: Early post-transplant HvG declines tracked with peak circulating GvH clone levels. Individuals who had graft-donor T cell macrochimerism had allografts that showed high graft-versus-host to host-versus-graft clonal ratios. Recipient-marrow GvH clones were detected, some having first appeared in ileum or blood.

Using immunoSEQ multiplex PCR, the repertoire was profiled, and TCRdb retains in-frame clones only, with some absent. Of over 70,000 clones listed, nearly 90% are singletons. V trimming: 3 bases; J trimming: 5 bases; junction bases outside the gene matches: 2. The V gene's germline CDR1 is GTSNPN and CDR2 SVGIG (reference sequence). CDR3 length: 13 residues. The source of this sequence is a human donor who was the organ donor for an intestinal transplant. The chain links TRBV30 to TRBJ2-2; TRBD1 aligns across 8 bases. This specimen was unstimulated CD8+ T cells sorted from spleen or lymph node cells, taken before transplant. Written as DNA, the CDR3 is TGTGCCTGGAGCTGGACAGGGACCGGGGAGCTGTTTTTT. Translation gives CAWSWTGTGELFF.